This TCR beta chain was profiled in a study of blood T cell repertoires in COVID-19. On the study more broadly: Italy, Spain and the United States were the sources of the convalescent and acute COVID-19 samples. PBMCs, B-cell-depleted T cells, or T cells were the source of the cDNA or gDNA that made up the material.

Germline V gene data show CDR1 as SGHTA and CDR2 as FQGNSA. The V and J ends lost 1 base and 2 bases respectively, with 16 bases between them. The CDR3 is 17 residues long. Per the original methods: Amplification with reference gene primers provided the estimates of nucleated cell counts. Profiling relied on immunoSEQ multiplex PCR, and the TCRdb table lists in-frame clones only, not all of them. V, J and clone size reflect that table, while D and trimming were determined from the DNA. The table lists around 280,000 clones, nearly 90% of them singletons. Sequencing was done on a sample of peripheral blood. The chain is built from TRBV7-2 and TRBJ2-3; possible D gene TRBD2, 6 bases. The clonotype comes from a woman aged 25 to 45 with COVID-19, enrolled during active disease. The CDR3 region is CASSLEWGGDLTDTQYF. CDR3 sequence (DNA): TGTGCCAGCAGCTTAGAGTGGGGCGGGGACCTCACAGATACGCAGTATTTT.